The 23 T cell receptor beta chains below come from one sample, sequenced in a study of OX40 agonist ivuxolimab in advanced cancers. Profiling relied on immunoSEQ multiplex PCR, and the TCRdb table lists in-frame clones only, not all of them. Of 65,000 to 95,000 clones in the sample, 84% were seen once. The sample in question was CD4+ or CD8+ T cells sorted from blood, obtained in a trial of the OX40 agonist ivuxolimab. The receptor set was obtained from an adult with an advanced solid tumor such as melanoma, head and neck, liver or kidney cancer.

The chain combines TRBV5-1 with TRBJ1-6; TRBD1 is a possible D gene (6 bases). The CDR3 totals 15 residues. The germline CDR1 and CDR2 sequences are SGHRS and YFSETQ. V lost 1 base to trimming and J lost 8 bases, with 13 bases between them. The CDR3, as DNA: TGCGCCAGCAGCTTGAGTCTGGGGGCAGATTCACCCCTCCACTTT. As protein: CASSLSLGADSPLHF.

The rearrangement uses TRBV30 and TRBJ2-7; 8 nucleotides align to TRBD2. V gave up 2 bases and J gave up 4 bases; unmatched junction bases: 4. The CDR3 consists of 13 residues. Germline V gives CDR1 GTSNPN, CDR2 SVGIG (reference sequence). The CDR3 DNA sequence: TGTGCCTGGAGTAAATCGGGAGGGTACGAGCAGTACTTC. Its translation: CAWSKSGGYEQYF.

The chain combines TRBV5-5 with TRBJ2-7; no definite D call. CDR3 length: 13 residues. Between the trimmed V and J ends, which lost 1 base and 2 bases, there was a span of 7 bases. The germline gives CDR1 SGHKS, CDR2 YYEKEE (reference sequence). The CDR3 spells CASSLIVPYEQYF. CDR3 DNA: TGTGCCAGCAGCTTGATCGTCCCCTACGAGCAGTACTTC.

CDR3 nucleotide sequence: TGTGCCAGCAGCCAAGAAAGGAAGGCTGGAGGACAAGAGACCCAGTACTTC. As protein: CASSQERKAGGQETQYF. V gene TRBV4-2 combines with J gene TRBJ2-5; D might be TRBD2 (5 bases). This CDR3 has 17 residues. Trimming removed 0 bases from V and 2 bases from J, with 16 bases in between. Looked up from germline, CDR1 is LGHNA and CDR2 is YNFKEQ.

The rearrangement joins TRBV6-5 to TRBJ2-7; no reliable D call. Trimming removed 2 bases at V and 0 bases at J, with 8 bases between. The CDR3 is 14 residues long. Germline-derived CDR1 and CDR2 are MNHEY and SVGAGI. CDR3 amino acids: CASSYTQSSYEQYF. CDR3 coding DNA: TGTGCCAGCAGTTACACACAGAGCTCCTACGAGCAGTACTTC.

The chain joins TRBV9 to TRBJ2-1, with 7 bases matching TRBD1. Germline CDR1 is SGDLS and CDR2 is YYNGEE. The J segment lost 7 bases and the V segment lost 1 base, leaving 2 bases of the junction unmatched. The CDR3 has 13 residues. DNA for the CDR3: TGTGCCAGCAGCGTATCAGGGGGAAATGAGCAGTTCTTC. Translated: CASSVSGGNEQFF. Combining the CDR3 with reference TRBV9 and TRBJ2-1 gives the whole variable domain DSGVTQTPKHLITATGQRVTLRCSPRSGDLSVYWYQQSLDQGLQFLIQYYNGEERAKGNILERFSAQQFPDLHSELNLSSLELGDSALYFCASSVSGGNEQFFGPGTRLTVL.

The CDR3 DNA reads TGTGCCAGCAGCTTGCCTAGCGGAAGGATTAGCAATGAGCAGTTCTTC. This translates into CASSLPSGRISNEQFF. The chain has TRBV5-6 and TRBJ2-1; 7 bases match TRBD2. This CDR3 has 16 residues. The trim removed 1 base at V and 6 bases at J, leaving 10 bases unmatched. CDR1 and CDR2 (germline): SGHDT, YYEEEE.

This clone was observed once. The chain joins TRBV6-5 to TRBJ2-1, with D hard to call. Looked up from germline, CDR1 is MNHEY and CDR2 is SVGAGI. The CDR3 runs 12 residues. Trimming left V 6 bases short and J 8 bases short, with 11 bases between. CDR3 sequence reads: CASRSFMDEQFF. The DNA for the CDR3 is TGTGCCAGCAGATCTTTCATGGATGAGCAGTTCTTC.

J is TRBJ2-3 and V is TRBV27; TRBD2 might be the D (7 bases). CDR3 length equals 15 residues. V lost 3 bases, J lost 3 bases, and 13 bases lay in between. The germline V gene has CDR1 MNHEY and CDR2 SMNVEV (reference sequence). The CDR3: CASSFTRGATDTQYF. The CDR3 DNA reads TGTGCCAGCAGTTTCACCCGGGGGGCAACAGATACGCAGTATTTT.

The chain is built from TRBV19 and TRBJ1-2; a possible D gene is TRBD1 (5 bases). Trimming removed 5 bases from V and 7 bases from J, with 20 bases in between. Germline values: CDR1 LNHDA, CDR2 SQIVND (reference sequence). The CDR3 extends over 15 amino acids. CDR3 loop: CASSYSAAGIAGYTF. For the CDR3, the DNA is TGTGCCAGTAGTTACTCCGCAGCAGGGATAGCTGGCTACACCTTC.

This clone was seen a few times. The chain couples TRBV5-1 to TRBJ1-1; D not resolved. Germline V CDR1 and CDR2: SGHRS, YFSETQ. The CDR3 loop spans 15 amino acids. The V and J ends lost 3 bases and 1 base respectively, with 13 bases between them. CDR3 residues: CASSSSPLQNTEAFF. DNA for the CDR3: TGCGCCAGCAGCTCGTCCCCGCTCCAGAACACTGAAGCTTTCTTT.

The chain couples TRBV28 to TRBJ2-3; D unclear. CDR1 is MDHEN, CDR2 SYDVKM, per germline. CDR3 size: 13 residues. With 6 bases removed from V and 6 bases from J, the gap between germline ends came to 13 bases. The CDR3 bases are TGTGCCAGCAGAAAAAAATTTGGGGATACGCAGTATTTT. Its translation: CASRKKFGDTQYF.

The chain links TRBV10-3 to TRBJ2-4; 12 bases fit TRBD1. The CDR3 is 15 amino acids. With V trimmed by 6 bases and J by 8 bases, 8 bases remained unmatched. The germline CDR1 and CDR2 sequences are ENHRY and SYGVKD. This chain's CDR3 is CAIRPGQGATDIQYF. In DNA, the CDR3 is TGTGCCATCAGACCGGGACAGGGGGCGACGGACATTCAGTACTTC.

Details on this clone: Other DNA sequences from this sample encode an identical CDR3 as well. V and J are TRBV7-9 and TRBJ1-1; no firm D call. CDR1 and CDR2 (germline): SEHNR, FQNEAQ (reference sequence). Trimming took off 1 base at V and 2 bases at J, with 8 bases between the two ends. There are 14 residues in the CDR3. The CDR3 loop reads CASSLGGVNTEAFF. The CDR3 region has the DNA TGTGCCAGCAGCTTAGGAGGAGTAAACACTGAAGCTTTCTTT. The complete variable domain, with remaining parts taken from reference TRBV7-9 and TRBJ1-1, reads DTGVSQNPRHKITKRGQNVTFRCDPISEHNRLYWYRQTLGQGPEFLTYFQNEAQLEKSRLLSDRFSAERPKGSFSTLEIQRTEQGDSAMYLCASSLGGVNTEAFFGQGTRLTVV.

The J gene is TRBJ2-3, the V gene TRBV5-1; D possibly corresponds to TRBD1 (6 bases). The CDR3 is 15 amino acids. The germline V gene encodes CDR1 SGHRS and CDR2 YFSETQ. V lost 3 bases and J 0 bases, leaving 11 bases between the germline ends. CDR3: CASSSQGTSTDTQYF. In nucleotides, the CDR3 is TGCGCCAGCAGCTCACAGGGTACTAGCACAGATACGCAGTATTTT.

This chain joins TRBV10-3 and TRBJ2-5; 9 nucleotides match TRBD1. V trimming: 8 bases; J trimming: 5 bases; junction bases outside the gene matches: 9. This CDR3 contains 14 residues. Per the germline V gene, CDR1 is ENHRY and CDR2 is SYGVKD. CDR3 loop: CAILRDRAGETQYF. The CDR3 nucleotides read TGTGCCATCCTCCGGGACAGGGCAGGGGAGACCCAGTACTTC.

This chain uses TRBV12-5 with TRBJ2-1; D is unresolved. V lost 1 base, J lost 5 bases, and 12 bases lay in between. This CDR3 is 15 amino acids long. The germline V gene has CDR1 LGHNT and CDR2 FRNRAP. CDR3 sequence reads: CASGLGLGRNNEQFF. CDR3 nucleotide sequence: TGTGCTAGTGGTTTGGGTTTAGGGCGGAACAATGAGCAGTTCTTC.

This rearrangement joins TRBV5-1 to TRBJ2-2, with 9 bases matching TRBD2. Trimming removed 3 bases from V and 5 bases from J; junction bases left unmatched: 11. CDR1 and CDR2 from the germline V gene are SGHRS and YFSETQ. The CDR3 has 17 residues. CDR3 DNA sequence: TGCGCCAGCAGCTCACGCCGAGCGGGAGGAGGGACCGGGGAGCTGTTTTTT. This codes for CASSSRRAGGGTGELFF.

V is TRBV4-3 and J is TRBJ1-2; 8 bases match TRBD1. The germline V gene has CDR1 LGHNA and CDR2 YSLEER. Losses at the gene ends were 0 bases for V and 7 bases for J; bases not matched to a gene: 7. The CDR3 consists of 15 residues. CDR3 nucleotide sequence: TGCGCCAGCAGCCAAGATGGGCAGGGGGCGCGTGGCTACACCTTC. Protein product: CASSQDGQGARGYTF.

V is TRBV11-2 and J is TRBJ2-3; D gene uncertain. The germline V gene encodes CDR1 SGHAT and CDR2 FQNNGV. V lost 5 bases and J lost 3, with 15 bases in between. The CDR3 totals 15 residues. The CDR3, as DNA: TGTGCCAGCAGCCCCCTCCTGAGCGTAACAGATACGCAGTATTTT. It yields the protein CASSPLLSVTDTQYF.

This clone was recorded a few times. The gene calls are TRBV28 and TRBJ1-1; D is undetermined. This CDR3 is 14 amino acids long. Germline CDR1 and CDR2: MDHEN and SYDVKM. V was pared by 3 bases and J by 1 base, with 9 bases between. The CDR3 DNA reads TGTGCCAGCAGTTTGTCGACGTCGAACACTGAAGCTTTCTTT. Translated, it gives CASSLSTSNTEAFF.

The chain uses TRBV2 and TRBJ2-5; D unresolved. In germline, CDR1 is SNHLY, CDR2 FYNNEI. The CDR3 covers 12 residues. Trimming stripped 11 bases from V and 5 bases from J, with 15 bases between. This chain's CDR3 is CALGITRETQYF. CDR3 in DNA: TGTGCCCTAGGGATAACCCGCGAGACCCAGTACTTC.

The V call is TRBV6-6, the J call TRBJ2-2; D gene ambiguous. The V and J ends lost 6 bases and 5 bases respectively, with 16 bases between them. This CDR3 spans 15 amino acids. Germline V gene data show CDR1 as MNHNY and CDR2 as SVGAGI (reference sequence). In nucleotides, the CDR3 is TGTGCCAGCAGGACCTCTCAGGCGGTTACCGGGGAGCTGTTTTTT. This codes for CASRTSQAVTGELFF.